The 28 T cell receptor beta chains listed next were all sequenced from one sample in a study of a mutant IDH1 vaccine in newly diagnosed glioma. Time point described: week 35, safety follow-up. In the vaccine, a single dose held 300 ug of the mutant IDH1 20-mer peptide, along with topical imiquimod. Clones were sequenced by immunoSEQ multiplex PCR, and TCRdb holds only the in-frame ones, with some missing. The sample carries 65,000 to 85,000 clones, around 86% recorded once. No antigen has been identified for these receptors. The sequencing used PBMCs, collected from a glioma patient whose treatment included an IDH1 peptide vaccine. These receptors were obtained from a man aged 30-40 years with glioma.

V usage is TRBV5-1 and J usage is TRBJ1-2; possible D gene TRBD1, 5 bases. The CDR3 loop spans 14 amino acids. The V gene's germline CDR1 is SGHRS and CDR2 YFSETQ. Trimming took off 4 bases at V and 10 bases at J, with 20 bases between the two ends. The CDR3 nucleotides read TGCGCCAGCAGCACGGCATCCAGGGAAGGAAACTACACCTTC. It specifies CASSTASREGNYTF.

The DNA for the CDR3 is TGTGCCAGCAGCTCCGAACAGGGGACCTCCTACGAGCAGTACTTC. Residues: CASSSEQGTSYEQYF. The chain couples TRBV7-8 to TRBJ2-7, with TRBD1 identical over 7 bases. The CDR3 totals 15 residues. The ends lost 4 bases at V and 0 bases at J; junction bases unmatched: 6. Germline CDR1 is SGHVS and CDR2 is FQNEAQ.

This sequence joins TRBV2 and TRBJ2-7; 7 bases map to TRBD1. CDR1 SNHLY and CDR2 FYNNEI come from the germline V gene. V shed 6 bases, J shed 2 bases, and the junction held 4 bases outside the gene matches. The CDR3 sequence is 13 residues long. As DNA, the CDR3 is TGTGCCAGCAGAAACAGGGGCCCCTACGAGCAGTACTTC. Its translation: CASRNRGPYEQYF.

The chain recombines TRBV19 with TRBJ2-3; D unclear. Germline-derived CDR1 and CDR2 are LNHDA and SQIVND (reference sequence). Trimming cost V 1 base and J 9 bases, with 8 bases left between them. This CDR3 has 12 residues. CDR3 region: CASSIGDRTQYF. CDR3 bases: TGTGCCAGTAGTATAGGCGATAGAACGCAGTATTTT. Full variable domain (missing parts from reference TRBV19 and TRBJ2-3): DGGITQSPKYLFRKEGQNVTLSCEQNLNHDAMYWYRQDPGQGLRLIYYSQIVNDFQKGDIAEGYSVSREKKESFPLTVTSAQKNPTAFYLCASSIGDRTQYFGPGTRLTVL.

The V gene is TRBV9, the J gene TRBJ2-1; the match to TRBD2 covers 10 bases. CDR1 SGDLS and CDR2 YYNGEE come from the germline V gene. Trimming at V came to 0 bases and at J to 3 bases, leaving 6 bases not matched to a gene. CDR3 length: 17 residues. CDR3 loop: CASSVEPSSGSYNEQFF. The CDR3 coding sequence is TGTGCCAGCAGCGTAGAACCCTCTAGCGGGAGCTACAATGAGCAGTTCTTC.

This chain links TRBV4-3 with TRBJ2-5, with D perhaps matching TRBD2 (5 bases). The germline V gene has CDR1 LGHNA and CDR2 YSLEER. V was cut by 0 bases and J by 5 bases, with 7 bases left in between. The CDR3 is made up of 13 amino acids. CDR3 protein: CASSQDRRETQYF. The CDR3 nucleotides are TGCGCCAGCAGCCAAGATAGGAGGGAGACCCAGTACTTC.

This clone has a single count. The chain has TRBV7-6 and TRBJ2-3; unclear D gene. Deletions cut 5 bases from V and 2 bases from J, with 23 bases between. CDR3 size: 18 residues. Looked up from germline, CDR1 is SGHVS and CDR2 is FNYEAQ. Written as DNA, the CDR3 is TGTGCCAGCAGCGGACCAGACTGCAGTTCCCCTGCCACAGATACGCAGTATTTT. Protein product: CASSGPDCSSPATDTQYF.

This clone has a single count. J is TRBJ2-5 and V is TRBV28, with D perhaps TRBD2 (5 bases). The CDR3 spans 14 residues. V lost 7 bases and J 2 bases, leaving 14 bases between the germline ends. Germline values: CDR1 MDHEN, CDR2 SYDVKM. CDR3 amino acids: CASNPAGGQETQYF. The DNA for the CDR3 is TGTGCCAGCAACCCCGCGGGCGGACAAGAGACCCAGTACTTC.

The CDR3 region is CASSLADGRADNSPLHF. DNA of the CDR3: TGTGCCAGCAGCTTGGCCGACGGCAGAGCCGATAATTCACCCCTCCACTTT. The rearrangement uses TRBV5-8 and TRBJ1-6; D gene ambiguous. The germline V gene has CDR1 SGHTS and CDR2 YDEGEE. V shed 0 bases and J shed 5 bases, with 15 bases lying between them. CDR3 length: 17 residues.

This clone was observed a handful of times. This chain uses TRBV27 with TRBJ1-1; D not resolved. The germline V gene has CDR1 MNHEY and CDR2 SMNVEV (reference sequence). V was pared by 0 bases and J by 4 bases, with 9 bases between. There are 14 residues in the CDR3. This CDR3 is CASSLSGRGTEAFF. The CDR3 coding sequence is TGTGCCAGCAGTTTATCAGGTCGGGGCACTGAAGCTTTCTTT.

The CDR3 is CASSLGQGRTEAFF. CDR3 DNA sequence: TGCGCCAGCAGCTTGGGGCAGGGGAGGACTGAAGCTTTCTTT. This chain joins TRBV5-1 and TRBJ1-1; weak D call: TRBD1 (6 bases). Deletions cut 0 bases from V and 5 bases from J, with 11 bases between. The CDR3 totals 14 residues. CDR1 SGHRS and CDR2 YFSETQ come from the germline V gene.

The gene calls are TRBV29-1 and TRBJ2-7; D may match TRBD1 or TRBD2 (5 bases each). The CDR3 totals 14 residues. Germline CDR1 SQVTM, CDR2 ANQGSEA. Trimming shortened V by 5 bases and J by 3 bases, and 17 bases separated the two germline ends. The DNA for the CDR3 is TGCAGCGTTTCCCTTGGGGGAGAAGGCTACGAGCAGTACTTC. Translating gives CSVSLGGEGYEQYF.

The gene calls are TRBV11-2 and TRBJ2-5; 8 bases match TRBD1. Per germline, CDR1 SGHAT and CDR2 FQNNGV. CDR3 length: 16 amino acids. The trim removed 0 bases at V and 4 bases at J, leaving 7 bases unmatched. The CDR3 is CASSLDQGATRETQYF. The DNA of the CDR3 is TGTGCCAGCAGCTTAGATCAGGGGGCCACACGAGAGACCCAGTACTTC.

The rearrangement links TRBV6-4 to TRBJ1-1; D is uncertain. Germline V CDR1 and CDR2: MRHNA, SNTAGT. The V end was cut by 8 bases, the J end by 2 bases, with 15 bases between. CDR3 length: 14 amino acids. The CDR3 loop reads CASASGEDNTEAFF. DNA of the CDR3: TGTGCCAGCGCCTCCGGGGAGGATAACACTGAAGCTTTCTTT.

This clone was seen only a few times. The genes are TRBV30 and TRBJ2-1; D is possibly TRBD2 (5 bases). The V end lost 0 bases, the J end lost 7 bases, and 10 bases lay between the germline ends. Per the germline V gene, CDR1 is GTSNPN and CDR2 is SVGIG (reference sequence). The length of the CDR3 is 13 residues. The CDR3 reads CAWSVGLANEQFF. DNA for the CDR3: TGTGCCTGGAGTGTAGGCCTAGCAAATGAGCAGTTCTTC. Full variable domain (missing parts from reference TRBV30 and TRBJ2-1): SQTIHQWPATLVQPVGSPLSLECTVEGTSNPNLYWYRQAAGRGLQLLFYSVGIGQISSEVPQNLSASRPQDRQFILSSKKLLLSDSGFYLCAWSVGLANEQFFGPGTRLTVL.

V usage is TRBV7-2 and J usage is TRBJ2-3, with 11 bases fitting TRBD2. This CDR3 is built from 15 residues. CDR1 is SGHTA, CDR2 FQGNSA, per germline. Germline trimming cut 5 bases from V and 5 bases from J; bases unmatched to any gene: 6. The CDR3 bases are TGTGCCAGCAGCCATAGACTAGCGGGATTAGATACGCAGTATTTT. Translated: CASSHRLAGLDTQYF.

This clone has more than one count but fewer than ten. The chain recombines TRBV18 with TRBJ1-5; D gene ambiguous. V gave up 3 bases and J gave up 4 bases, with 10 bases separating them. Germline-derived CDR1 and CDR2 are KGHSH and LQKENI. The CDR3 extends over 14 amino acids. CDR3 sequence: CASSPRHDNQPQHF. CDR3 DNA: TGTGCCAGCTCACCTAGACACGATAATCAGCCCCAGCATTTT.

This chain joins TRBV7-8 and TRBJ2-2, with D perhaps matching TRBD2 (5 bases). Trimming shortened V by 2 bases and J by 0 bases, and 10 bases separated the two germline ends. The germline V gene encodes CDR1 SGHVS and CDR2 FQNEAQ. CDR3 length: 16 amino acids. DNA of the CDR3: TGTGCCAGCAGCTTATCAAGCGGCTCGAACACCGGGGAGCTGTTTTTT. This sequence encodes CASSLSSGSNTGELFF.

The rearrangement uses TRBV27 and TRBJ2-3, with D perhaps matching TRBD2 (5 bases). V was trimmed by 4 bases and J by 0 bases, leaving 14 bases between them. Germline V gives CDR1 MNHEY, CDR2 SMNVEV (reference sequence). There are 16 residues in the CDR3. This CDR3 reads CASSSRGGGSTDTQYF. The CDR3 DNA reads TGTGCCAGCAGTTCCCGTGGAGGAGGAAGCACAGATACGCAGTATTTT.

The CDR3: CASSQDSSARGGYTF. The CDR3 DNA reads TGCGCCAGCAGCCAAGATTCGTCCGCCCGGGGTGGCTACACCTTC. This rearrangement joins TRBV4-1 to TRBJ1-2; the D is unclear. The V end lost 0 bases, the J end lost 7 bases, and 15 bases lay between the germline ends. The CDR3 loop spans 15 amino acids. In germline, CDR1 is MGHRA, CDR2 YSYEKL.

The rearrangement uses TRBV2 and TRBJ2-3; TRBD1 matches 9 bases. The CDR3 has 15 amino acids. Germline trimming cut 2 bases from V and 4 bases from J; bases unmatched to any gene: 4. Germline CDR1 SNHLY, CDR2 FYNNEI. The CDR3 here is CASSELQGAADTQYF. The CDR3 nucleotides are TGTGCCAGCAGTGAATTACAGGGGGCTGCAGATACGCAGTATTTT. Full variable domain (missing parts from reference TRBV2 and TRBJ2-3): EPEVTQTPSHQVTQMGQEVILRCVPISNHLYFYWYRQILGQKVEFLVSFYNNEISEKSEIFDDQFSVERPDGSNFTLKIRSTKLEDSAMYFCASSELQGAADTQYFGPGTRLTVL.

This clone was seen a handful of times. CDR3 loop: CAWERGNYGYTF. The CDR3 DNA follows: TGTGCCTGGGAAAGGGGGAACTATGGCTACACCTTC. The chain recombines TRBV30 with TRBJ1-2; D is perhaps TRBD1 (6 bases). This CDR3 is built from 12 residues. Germline V gene lookup returns CDR1 GTSNPN and CDR2 SVGIG (reference sequence). The V gene lost 5 bases and the J gene lost 2 bases, with 9 bases spanning the gap.

V usage is TRBV7-9 and J usage is TRBJ2-1; D may be TRBD2 (5 bases). Germline V gives CDR1 SEHNR, CDR2 FQNEAQ (reference sequence). The ends were cut back, 6 bases at V and 9 bases at J, with 12 bases in the middle. The CDR3 contains 12 residues. CDR3 bases: TGTGCCAGCAGTTTCCATCGGGGTGAGCAGTTCTTC. Protein sequence: CASSFHRGEQFF.

In DNA form, the CDR3 reads TGTGCCAGCAGTAACACAGATACGCAGTATTTT. Residues: CASSNTDTQYF. The chain joins TRBV6-6 to TRBJ2-3; no clear D. The CDR3 extends over 11 amino acids. The V gene's germline CDR1 is MNHNY and CDR2 SVGAGI (reference sequence). V lost 5 bases, J lost 2 bases, and 2 bases lay in between.

J is TRBJ1-2 and V is TRBV2; possibly TRBD1 for D (6 bases). CDR1 SNHLY and CDR2 FYNNEI come from the germline V gene. With 5 bases removed from V and 3 bases from J, the gap between germline ends came to 10 bases. This CDR3 is 13 amino acids long. The CDR3: CASSSTGYYGYTF. The CDR3 DNA sequence: TGTGCCAGCAGTTCCACAGGGTACTATGGCTACACCTTC.

The chain combines TRBV10-3 with TRBJ1-1; tentative D call: TRBD1 (5 bases). There are 12 residues in the CDR3. Trimming cost V 6 bases and J 7 bases, with 12 bases left between them. In germline, CDR1 is ENHRY, CDR2 SYGVKD. CDR3 sequence: CAIRGPAGEAFF. As DNA, the CDR3 is TGTGCCATCAGGGGACCGGCTGGTGAAGCTTTCTTT.

Of note for this clone: Relative to the germline gene, one junction end is altered; a read error may explain this. Other DNA sequences of this sample code for an identical CDR3. The CDR3 region is CASSLGGRGNEQFF. DNA for the CDR3: TGTGCCAGCAGCTTAGGTGGGAGGGGTAATGAGCAATTCTTC. The chain recombines TRBV7-3 with TRBJ2-1; 7 bases line up with TRBD2. CDR3 size: 14 residues. CDR1 is SGHTA and CDR2 is FQGTGA in the germline V gene.

CDR3 coding DNA: TGTGCCAGCAGCGGGACACAGGGGCGCGAGCAGTACTTC. It yields the protein CASSGTQGREQYF. The V and J genes are TRBV9 and TRBJ2-7; 7 positions agree with TRBD1. Germline loops: CDR1 SGDLS, CDR2 YYNGEE. The V segment lost 3 bases and the J segment 6 bases; nucleotides outside the gene matches: 6. The length of the CDR3 is 13 residues.